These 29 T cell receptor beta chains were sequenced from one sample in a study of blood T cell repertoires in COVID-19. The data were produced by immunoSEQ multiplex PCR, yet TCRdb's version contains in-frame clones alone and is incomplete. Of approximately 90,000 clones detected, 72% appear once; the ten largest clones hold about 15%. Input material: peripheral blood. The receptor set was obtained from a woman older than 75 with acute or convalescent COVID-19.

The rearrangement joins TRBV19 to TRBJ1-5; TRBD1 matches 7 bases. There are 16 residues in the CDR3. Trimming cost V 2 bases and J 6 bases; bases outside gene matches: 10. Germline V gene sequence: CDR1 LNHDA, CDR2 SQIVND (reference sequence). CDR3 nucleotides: TGTGCCAGTAGTATACCGACAGGGTCTCAAAGTCAGCCCCAGCATTTT. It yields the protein CASSIPTGSQSQPQHF.

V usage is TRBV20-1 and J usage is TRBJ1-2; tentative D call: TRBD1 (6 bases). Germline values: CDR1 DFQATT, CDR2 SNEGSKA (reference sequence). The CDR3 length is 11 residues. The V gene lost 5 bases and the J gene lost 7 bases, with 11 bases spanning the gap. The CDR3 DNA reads TGCAGTGCTGGGGGCCGGCTTGGCTACACCTTC. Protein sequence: CSAGGRLGYTF.

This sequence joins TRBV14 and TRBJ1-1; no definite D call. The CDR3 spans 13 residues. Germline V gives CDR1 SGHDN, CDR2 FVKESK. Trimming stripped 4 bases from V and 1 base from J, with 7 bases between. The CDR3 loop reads CASSLQQNTEAFF. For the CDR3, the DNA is TGTGCCAGCAGCCTTCAACAGAACACTGAAGCTTTCTTT.

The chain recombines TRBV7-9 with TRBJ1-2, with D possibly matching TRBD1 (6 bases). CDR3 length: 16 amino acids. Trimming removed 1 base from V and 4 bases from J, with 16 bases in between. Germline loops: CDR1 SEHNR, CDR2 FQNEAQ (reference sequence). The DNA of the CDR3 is TGTGCCAGCAGCTTAGTCCGGGACACGGGAGGCTATGGCTACACCTTC. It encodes CASSLVRDTGGYGYTF.

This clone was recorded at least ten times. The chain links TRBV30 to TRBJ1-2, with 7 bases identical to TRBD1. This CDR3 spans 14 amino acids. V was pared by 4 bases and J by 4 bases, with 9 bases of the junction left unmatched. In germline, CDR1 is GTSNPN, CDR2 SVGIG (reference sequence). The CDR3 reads CAWKNRQGLYGYTF. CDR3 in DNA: TGTGCCTGGAAAAATCGACAGGGACTCTATGGCTACACCTTC. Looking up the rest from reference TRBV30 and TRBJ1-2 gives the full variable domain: SQTIHQWPATLVQPVGSPLSLECTVEGTSNPNLYWYRQAAGRGLQLLFYSVGIGQISSEVPQNLSASRPQDRQFILSSKKLLLSDSGFYLCAWKNRQGLYGYTFGSGTRLTVV.

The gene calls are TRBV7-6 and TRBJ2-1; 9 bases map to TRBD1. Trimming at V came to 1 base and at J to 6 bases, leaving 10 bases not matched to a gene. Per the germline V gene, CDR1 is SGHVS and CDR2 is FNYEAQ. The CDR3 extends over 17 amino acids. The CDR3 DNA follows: TGTGCCAGCAGCTTAGGGACCTACAGGGGGCGGGCCAATGAGCAGTTCTTC. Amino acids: CASSLGTYRGRANEQFF.

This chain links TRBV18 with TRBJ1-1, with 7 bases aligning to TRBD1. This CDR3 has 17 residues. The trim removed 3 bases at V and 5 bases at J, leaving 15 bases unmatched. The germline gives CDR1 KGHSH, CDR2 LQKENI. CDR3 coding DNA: TGTGCCAGCTCACCCCTTGGAGACAGGGCTGGTTGGACTGAAGCTTTCTTT. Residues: CASSPLGDRAGWTEAFF.

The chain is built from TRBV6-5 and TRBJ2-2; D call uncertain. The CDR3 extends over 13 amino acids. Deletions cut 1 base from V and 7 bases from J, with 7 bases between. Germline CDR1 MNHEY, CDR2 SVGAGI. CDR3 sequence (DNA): TGTGCCAGCAGTTACTATAGAGACGGGGAGCTGTTTTTT. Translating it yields CASSYYRDGELFF.

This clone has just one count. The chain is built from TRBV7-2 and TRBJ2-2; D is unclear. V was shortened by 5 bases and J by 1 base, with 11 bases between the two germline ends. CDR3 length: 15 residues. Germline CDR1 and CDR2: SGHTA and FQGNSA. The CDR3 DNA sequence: TGTGCCAGCAGCCCAGATGGTGTGAACACCGGGGAGCTGTTTTTT. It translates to CASSPDGVNTGELFF.

The CDR3 here is CASSPRETEAFF. Here the CDR3 DNA reads TGTGCCAGCTCACCACGCGAGACGGAGGCTTTCTTT. The gene calls are TRBV18 and TRBJ1-1, with D hard to call. The V gene lost 1 base and the J gene lost 11 bases, with 11 bases spanning the gap. The CDR3 runs to 12 residues. The V gene's germline CDR1 is KGHSH and CDR2 LQKENI.

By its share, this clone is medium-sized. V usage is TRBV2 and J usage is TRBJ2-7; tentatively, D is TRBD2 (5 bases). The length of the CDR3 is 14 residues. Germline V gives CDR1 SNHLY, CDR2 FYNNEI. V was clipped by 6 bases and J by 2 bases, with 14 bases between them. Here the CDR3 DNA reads TGTGCCAGCAGGGACTCCCTTTCCACCTACGAGCAGTACTTC. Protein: CASRDSLSTYEQYF.

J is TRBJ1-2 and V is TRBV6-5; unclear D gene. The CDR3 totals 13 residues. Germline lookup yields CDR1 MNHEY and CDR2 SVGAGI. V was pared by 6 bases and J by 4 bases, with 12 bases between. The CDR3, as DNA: TGTGCCAGCAGGTGGGGAGAGGGCTATGGCTACACCTTC. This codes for CASRWGEGYGYTF.

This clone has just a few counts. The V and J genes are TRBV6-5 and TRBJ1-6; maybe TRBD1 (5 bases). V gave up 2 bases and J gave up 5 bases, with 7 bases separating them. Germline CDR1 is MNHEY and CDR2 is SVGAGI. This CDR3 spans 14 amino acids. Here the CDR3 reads CASSYTRDNSPLHF. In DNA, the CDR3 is TGTGCCAGCAGTTACACCAGGGATAATTCACCCCTCCACTTT.

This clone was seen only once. The CDR3 protein is CASSIGLLNSPLHF. Here the CDR3 DNA reads TGTGCCAGCAGCATAGGACTCCTTAATTCACCCCTCCACTTT. This sequence joins TRBV7-2 and TRBJ1-6; D remains unclear. Germline V gives CDR1 SGHTA, CDR2 FQGNSA. The CDR3 runs 14 residues. Trimming took 5 bases from V and 6 from J, leaving 11 bases between them.

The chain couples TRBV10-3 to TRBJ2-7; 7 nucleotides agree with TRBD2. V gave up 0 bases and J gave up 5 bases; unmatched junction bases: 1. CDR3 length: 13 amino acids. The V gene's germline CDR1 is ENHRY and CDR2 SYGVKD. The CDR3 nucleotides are TGTGCCATCAGTGAGTCGGGGAGGGACGAGCAGTACTTC. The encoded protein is CAISESGRDEQYF.

The CDR3 DNA sequence: TGCAGCGTTGAAAGGGACAGGGAACACACAGATACGCAGTATTTT. Protein sequence: CSVERDREHTDTQYF. This chain joins TRBV29-1 and TRBJ2-3; 9 bases fit TRBD1. The junction had 5 bases not matched to a gene; V was cut back by 2 bases and J by 2 bases. This CDR3 is built from 15 residues. Per germline, CDR1 SQVTM and CDR2 ANQGSEA.

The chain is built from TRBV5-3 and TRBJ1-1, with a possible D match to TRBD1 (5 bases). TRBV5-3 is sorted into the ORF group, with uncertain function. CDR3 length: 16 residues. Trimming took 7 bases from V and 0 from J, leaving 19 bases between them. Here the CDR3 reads CARAGDSGNMNTEAFF. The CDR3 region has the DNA TGTGCCAGAGCGGGGGATTCAGGAAACATGAACACTGAAGCTTTCTTT.

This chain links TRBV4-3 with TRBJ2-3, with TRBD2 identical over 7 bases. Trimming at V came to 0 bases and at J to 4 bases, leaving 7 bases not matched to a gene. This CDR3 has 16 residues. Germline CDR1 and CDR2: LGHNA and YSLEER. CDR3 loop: CASSQDSGGTADTQYF. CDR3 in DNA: TGCGCCAGCAGCCAAGACTCCGGGGGGACGGCAGATACGCAGTATTTT.

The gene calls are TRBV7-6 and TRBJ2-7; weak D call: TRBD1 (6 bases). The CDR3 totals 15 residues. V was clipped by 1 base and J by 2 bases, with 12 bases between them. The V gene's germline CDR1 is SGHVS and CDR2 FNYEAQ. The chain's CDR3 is CASSLEAGVPYEQYF. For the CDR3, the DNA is TGTGCCAGCAGCTTAGAGGCAGGGGTTCCCTACGAGCAGTACTTC.

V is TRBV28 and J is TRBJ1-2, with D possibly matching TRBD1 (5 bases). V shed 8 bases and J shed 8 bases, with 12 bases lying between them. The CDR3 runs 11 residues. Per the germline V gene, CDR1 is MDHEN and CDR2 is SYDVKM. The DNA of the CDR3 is TGTGCCAGCGGCAGGGAGGGCGGCTACACCTTC. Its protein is CASGREGGYTF.

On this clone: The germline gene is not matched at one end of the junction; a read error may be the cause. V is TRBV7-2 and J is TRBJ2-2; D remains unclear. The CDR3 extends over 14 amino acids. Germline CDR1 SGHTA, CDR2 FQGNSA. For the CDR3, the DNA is TGTGCCAGCAGCTTAACCGGCGGATCCGGTGAGCTGTTTTTT. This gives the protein CASSLTGGSGELFF.

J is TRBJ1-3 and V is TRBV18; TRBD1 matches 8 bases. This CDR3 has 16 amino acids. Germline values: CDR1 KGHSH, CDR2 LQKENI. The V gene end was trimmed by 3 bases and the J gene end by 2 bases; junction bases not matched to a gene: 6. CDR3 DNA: TGTGCCAGCTCACCGGACAGGGTATATGCTGGAAACACCATATATTTT. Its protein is CASSPDRVYAGNTIYF.

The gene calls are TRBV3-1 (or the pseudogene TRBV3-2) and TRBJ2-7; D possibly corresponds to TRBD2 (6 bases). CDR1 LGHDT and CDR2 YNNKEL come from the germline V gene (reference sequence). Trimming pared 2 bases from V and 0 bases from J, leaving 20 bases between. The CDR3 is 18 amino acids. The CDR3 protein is CASSQFSPGKGLSYEQYF. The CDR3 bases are TGTGCCAGCAGCCAATTCTCCCCCGGGAAGGGACTCTCCTACGAGCAGTACTTC.

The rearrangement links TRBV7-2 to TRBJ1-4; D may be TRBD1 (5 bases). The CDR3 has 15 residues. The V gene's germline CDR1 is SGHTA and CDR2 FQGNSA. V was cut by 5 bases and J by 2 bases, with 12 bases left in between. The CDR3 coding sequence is TGTGCCAGCAGCGAATGGGGGGGGACTAATGAAAAACTGTTTTTT. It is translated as CASSEWGGTNEKLFF.

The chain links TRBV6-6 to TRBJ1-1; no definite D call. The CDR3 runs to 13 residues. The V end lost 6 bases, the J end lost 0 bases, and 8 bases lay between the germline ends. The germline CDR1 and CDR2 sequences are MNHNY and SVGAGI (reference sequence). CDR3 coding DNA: TGTGCCAGCAGGGGCAGGCTGAACACTGAAGCTTTCTTT. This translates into CASRGRLNTEAFF.

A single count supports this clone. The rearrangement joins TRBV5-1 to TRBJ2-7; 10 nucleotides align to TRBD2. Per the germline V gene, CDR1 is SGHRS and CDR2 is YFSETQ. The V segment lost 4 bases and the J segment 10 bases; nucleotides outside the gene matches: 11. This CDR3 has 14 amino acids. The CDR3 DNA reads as TGCGCCAGCAGCCCTACTAGCGGGGTTGTAGATCAGTACTTC. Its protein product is CASSPTSGVVDQYF. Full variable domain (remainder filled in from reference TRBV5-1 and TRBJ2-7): KAGVTQTPRYLIKTRGQQVTLSCSPISGHRSVSWYQQTPGQGLQFLFEYFSETQRNKGNFPGRFSGRQFSNSRSEMNVSTLELGDSALYLCASSPTSGVVDQYFGPGTRLTVT.

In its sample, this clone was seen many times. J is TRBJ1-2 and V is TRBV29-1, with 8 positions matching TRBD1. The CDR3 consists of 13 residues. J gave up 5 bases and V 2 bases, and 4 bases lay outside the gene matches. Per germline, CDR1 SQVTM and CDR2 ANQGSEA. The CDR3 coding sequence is TGCAGCGTTGAACAGGGGGCTGGATATGGCTACACCTTC. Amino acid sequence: CSVEQGAGYGYTF.

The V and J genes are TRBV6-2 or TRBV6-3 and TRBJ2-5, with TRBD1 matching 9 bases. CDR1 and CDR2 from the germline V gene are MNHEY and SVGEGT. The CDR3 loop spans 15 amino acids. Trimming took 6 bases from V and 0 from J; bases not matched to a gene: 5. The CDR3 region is CASSSTGGYQETQYF. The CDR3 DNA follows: TGTGCCAGCAGCTCGACAGGGGGGTACCAAGAGACCCAGTACTTC.

Here the CDR3 reads CAWAGQSNQPQHF. In DNA form, the CDR3 reads TGTGCCTGGGCAGGACAAAGCAATCAGCCCCAGCATTTT. The chain couples TRBV30 to TRBJ1-5; perhaps TRBD1 as D (5 bases). V was clipped by 5 bases and J by 1 base, with 9 bases between them. The CDR3 extends over 13 amino acids. The germline V gene has CDR1 GTSNPN and CDR2 SVGIG (reference sequence).